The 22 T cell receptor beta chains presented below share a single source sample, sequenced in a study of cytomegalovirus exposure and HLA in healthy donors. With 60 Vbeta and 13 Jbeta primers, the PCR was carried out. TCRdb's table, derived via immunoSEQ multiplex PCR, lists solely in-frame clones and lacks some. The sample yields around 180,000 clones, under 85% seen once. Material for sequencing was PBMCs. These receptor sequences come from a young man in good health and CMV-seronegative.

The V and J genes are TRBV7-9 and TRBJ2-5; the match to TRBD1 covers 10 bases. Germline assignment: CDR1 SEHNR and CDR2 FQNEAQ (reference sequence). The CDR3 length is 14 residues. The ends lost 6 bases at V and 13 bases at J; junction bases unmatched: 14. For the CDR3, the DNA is TGTGCCAGCAGTTATGATGGGACAGGGGTTACTCGGTACTTC. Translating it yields CASSYDGTGVTRYF.

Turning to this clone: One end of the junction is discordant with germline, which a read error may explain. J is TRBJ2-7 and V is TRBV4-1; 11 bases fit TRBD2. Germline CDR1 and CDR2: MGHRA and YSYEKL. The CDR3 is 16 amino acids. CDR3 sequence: CASSQFGTSGPYEQCF. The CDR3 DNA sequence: TGCGCCAGCAGCCAGTTCGGGACTAGCGGTCCCTACGAGCAGTGCTTC.

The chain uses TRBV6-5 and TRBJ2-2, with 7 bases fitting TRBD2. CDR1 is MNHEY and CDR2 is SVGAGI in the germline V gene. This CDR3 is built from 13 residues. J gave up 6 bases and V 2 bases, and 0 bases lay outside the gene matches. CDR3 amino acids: CASSYGLAGELFF. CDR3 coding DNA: TGTGCCAGCAGTTACGGACTAGCCGGGGAGCTGTTTTTT.

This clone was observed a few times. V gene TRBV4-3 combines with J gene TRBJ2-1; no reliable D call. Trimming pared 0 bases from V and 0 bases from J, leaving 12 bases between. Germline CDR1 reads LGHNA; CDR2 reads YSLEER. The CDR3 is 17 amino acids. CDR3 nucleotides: TGCGCCAGCAGCCAAGAATTTGGAGTCAGCTCCTACAATGAGCAGTTCTTC. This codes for CASSQEFGVSSYNEQFF.

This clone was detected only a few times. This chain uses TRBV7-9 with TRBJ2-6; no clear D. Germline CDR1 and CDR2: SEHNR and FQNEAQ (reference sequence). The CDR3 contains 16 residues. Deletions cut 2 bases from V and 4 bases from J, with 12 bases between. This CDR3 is CASSLLGPVGANVLTF. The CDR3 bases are TGTGCCAGCAGCTTATTGGGCCCCGTCGGGGCCAACGTCCTGACTTTC.

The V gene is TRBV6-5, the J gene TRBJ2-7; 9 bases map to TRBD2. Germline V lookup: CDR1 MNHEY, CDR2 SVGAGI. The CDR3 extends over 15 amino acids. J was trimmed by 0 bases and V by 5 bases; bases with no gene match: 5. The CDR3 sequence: CASSKNSGSSYEQYF. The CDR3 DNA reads TGTGCCAGCAGTAAAAATAGCGGGAGCTCCTACGAGCAGTACTTC.

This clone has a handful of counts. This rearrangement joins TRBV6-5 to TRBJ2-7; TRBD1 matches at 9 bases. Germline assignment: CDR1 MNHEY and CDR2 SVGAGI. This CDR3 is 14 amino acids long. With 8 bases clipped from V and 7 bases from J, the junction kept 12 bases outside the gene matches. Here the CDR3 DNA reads TGTGCCAGCGGTAGGACTACAGGGGGCCGAGAGCAGTACTTC. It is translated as CASGRTTGGREQYF.

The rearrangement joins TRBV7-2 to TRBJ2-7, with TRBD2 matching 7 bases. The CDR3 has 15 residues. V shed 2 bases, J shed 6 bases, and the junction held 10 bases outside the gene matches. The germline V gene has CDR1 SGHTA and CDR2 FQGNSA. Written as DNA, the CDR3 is TGTGCCAGCAGCTTATCGGGGGGATTAAGGGTCGAGCAGTACTTC. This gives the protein CASSLSGGLRVEQYF.

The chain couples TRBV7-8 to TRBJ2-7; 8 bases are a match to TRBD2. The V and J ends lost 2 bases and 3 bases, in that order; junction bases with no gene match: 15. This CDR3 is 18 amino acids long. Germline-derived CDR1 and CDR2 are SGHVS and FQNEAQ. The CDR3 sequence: CASSLWGGEAGAGYEQYF. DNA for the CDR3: TGTGCCAGCAGCTTATGGGGAGGGGAAGCGGGAGCAGGCTACGAGCAGTACTTC. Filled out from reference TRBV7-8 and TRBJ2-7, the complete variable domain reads GAGVSQSPRYKVAKRGQDVALRCDPISGHVSLFWYQQALGQGPEFLTYFQNEAQLDKSGLPSDRFFAERPEGSVSTLKIQRTQQEDSAVYLCASSLWGGEAGAGYEQYFGPGTRLTVT.

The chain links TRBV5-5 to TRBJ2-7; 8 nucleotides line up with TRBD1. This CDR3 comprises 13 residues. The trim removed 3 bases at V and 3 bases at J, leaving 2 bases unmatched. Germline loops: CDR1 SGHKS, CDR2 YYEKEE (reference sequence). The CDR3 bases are TGTGCCAGCAGCTCTACAGGGGGCTACGAGCAGTACTTC. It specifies CASSSTGGYEQYF.

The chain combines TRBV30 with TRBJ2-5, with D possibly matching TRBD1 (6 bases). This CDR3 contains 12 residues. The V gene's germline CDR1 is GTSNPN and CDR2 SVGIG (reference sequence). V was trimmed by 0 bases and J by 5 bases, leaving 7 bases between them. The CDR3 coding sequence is TGTGCCTGGAGTGTACAGGGTGAGACCCAGTACTTC. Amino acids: CAWSVQGETQYF.

The CDR3 DNA sequence: TGTGCCAGCAGTCCACTGGACATCTATAGCAATCAGCCCCAGCATTTT. This encodes CASSPLDIYSNQPQHF. The rearrangement links TRBV6-6 to TRBJ1-5, with a weak D call TRBD1 (5 bases). The CDR3 contains 16 residues. Trimming removed 5 bases at V and 0 bases at J, with 14 bases between. CDR1 and CDR2 from the germline V gene are MNHNY and SVGAGI (reference sequence).

The CDR3: CSGTGYSNQPQHF. CDR3 in DNA: TGCAGCGGCACAGGTTATAGCAATCAGCCCCAGCATTTT. This chain uses TRBV29-1 with TRBJ1-5, with D possibly matching TRBD1 (5 bases). This CDR3 is 13 amino acids long. V was cut by 7 bases and J by 0 bases, with 10 bases left in between. Germline CDR1 is SQVTM and CDR2 is ANQGSEA.

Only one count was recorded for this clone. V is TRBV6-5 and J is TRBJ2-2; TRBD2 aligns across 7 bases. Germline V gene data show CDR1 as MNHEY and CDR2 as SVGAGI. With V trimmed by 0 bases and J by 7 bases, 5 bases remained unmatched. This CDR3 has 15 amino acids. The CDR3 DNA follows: TGTGCCAGCAGTTACTCGACTAGCTATAGCGGGGAGCTGTTTTTT. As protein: CASSYSTSYSGELFF.

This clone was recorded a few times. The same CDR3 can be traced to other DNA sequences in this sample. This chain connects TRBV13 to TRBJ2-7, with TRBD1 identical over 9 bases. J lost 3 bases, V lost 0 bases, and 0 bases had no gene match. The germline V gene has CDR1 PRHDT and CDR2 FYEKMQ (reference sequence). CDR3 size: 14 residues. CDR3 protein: CASSLGTGGYEQYF. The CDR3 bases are TGTGCCAGCAGCTTAGGGACAGGGGGCTACGAGCAGTACTTC.

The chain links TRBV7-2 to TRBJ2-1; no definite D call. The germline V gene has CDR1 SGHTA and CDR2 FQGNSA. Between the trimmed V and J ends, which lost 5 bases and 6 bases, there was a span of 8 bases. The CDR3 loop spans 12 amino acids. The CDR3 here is CASSLGSNEQFF. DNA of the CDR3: TGTGCCAGCAGCCTCGGGTCCAATGAGCAGTTCTTC.

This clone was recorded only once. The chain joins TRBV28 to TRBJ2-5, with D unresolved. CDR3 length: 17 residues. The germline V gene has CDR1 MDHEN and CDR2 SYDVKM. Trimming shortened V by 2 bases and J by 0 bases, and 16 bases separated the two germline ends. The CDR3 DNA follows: TGTGCCAGCAGTTTACGACGTATTTCAGGATACCAAGAGACCCAGTACTTC. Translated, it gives CASSLRRISGYQETQYF.

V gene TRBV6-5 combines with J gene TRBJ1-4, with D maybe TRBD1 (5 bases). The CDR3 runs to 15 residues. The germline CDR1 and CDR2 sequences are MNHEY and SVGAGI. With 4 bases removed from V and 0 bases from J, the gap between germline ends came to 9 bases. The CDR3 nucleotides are TGTGCCAGCAGTTTACAGGTTGCAACTAATGAAAAACTGTTTTTT. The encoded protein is CASSLQVATNEKLFF.

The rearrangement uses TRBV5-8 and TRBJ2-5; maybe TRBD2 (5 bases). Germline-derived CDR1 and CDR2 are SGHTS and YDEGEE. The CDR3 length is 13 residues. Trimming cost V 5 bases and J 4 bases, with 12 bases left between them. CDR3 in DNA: TGTGCCAGCAGGGACTCCTTAGCAGAGACCCAGTACTTC. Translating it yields CASRDSLAETQYF. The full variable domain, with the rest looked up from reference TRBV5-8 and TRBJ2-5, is EAGVTQSPTHLIKTRGQQATLRCSPISGHTSVYWYQQALGLGLQFLLWYDEGEERNRGNFPPRFSGRQFPNYSSELNVNALELEDSALYLCASRDSLAETQYFGPGTRLLVL.

The CDR3 DNA sequence: TGTGCCAGCGCCTCGGGGGGGGGCTCCTACGAGCAGTACTTC. Amino acid sequence: CASASGGGSYEQYF. V gene TRBV27 combines with J gene TRBJ2-5; 8 positions agree with TRBD2. The J call may be incorrect, as the DNA end agrees better with TRBJ2-7. There are 14 residues in the CDR3. CDR1 MNHEY and CDR2 SMNVEV come from the germline V gene (reference sequence).

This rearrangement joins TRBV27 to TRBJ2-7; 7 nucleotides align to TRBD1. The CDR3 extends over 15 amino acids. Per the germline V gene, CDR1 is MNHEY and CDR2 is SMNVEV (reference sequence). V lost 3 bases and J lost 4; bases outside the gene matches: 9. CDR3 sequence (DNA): TGTGCCAGCAGTTTTTTTAGGACAGGAGGATACGAGCAGTACTTC. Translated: CASSFFRTGGYEQYF.

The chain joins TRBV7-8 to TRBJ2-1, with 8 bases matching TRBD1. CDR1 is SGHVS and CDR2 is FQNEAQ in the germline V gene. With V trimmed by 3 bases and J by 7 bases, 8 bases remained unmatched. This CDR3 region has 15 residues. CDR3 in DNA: TGTGCCAGCAGCTTCGGACAGGGAGTGACTAATGAGCAGTTCTTC. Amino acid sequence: CASSFGQGVTNEQFF. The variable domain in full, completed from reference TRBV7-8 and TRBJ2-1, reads GAGVSQSPRYKVAKRGQDVALRCDPISGHVSLFWYQQALGQGPEFLTYFQNEAQLDKSGLPSDRFFAERPEGSVSTLKIQRTQQEDSAVYLCASSFGQGVTNEQFFGPGTRLTVL.